The T cell receptor beta chain under discussion was sequenced for a study of cytomegalovirus exposure and HLA in healthy donors. The germline CDR1 and CDR2 sequences are LNHDA and SQIVND (reference sequence). The CDR3 totals 15 residues. The V gene lost 7 bases and the J gene lost 3 bases, with 18 bases spanning the gap. The PCR used 60 Vbeta and 13 Jbeta primers. Produced via immunoSEQ multiplex PCR; TCRdb's table is partial and in-frame only. Of approximately 150,000 clones listed, 80% to 85% were seen once; the top ten hold 2% to 2.5%. The sample holds one count of this clone. The sequenced material came from PBMCs. J is TRBJ1-1 and V is TRBV19; D is possibly TRBD1 (6 bases). The TCR sequence derives from a boy aged 2-9 years in good health and CMV-seronegative. The CDR3 is CASINPWQGYTEAFF. In nucleotides, the CDR3 is TGTGCCAGTATCAACCCTTGGCAGGGGTACACTGAAGCTTTCTTT.